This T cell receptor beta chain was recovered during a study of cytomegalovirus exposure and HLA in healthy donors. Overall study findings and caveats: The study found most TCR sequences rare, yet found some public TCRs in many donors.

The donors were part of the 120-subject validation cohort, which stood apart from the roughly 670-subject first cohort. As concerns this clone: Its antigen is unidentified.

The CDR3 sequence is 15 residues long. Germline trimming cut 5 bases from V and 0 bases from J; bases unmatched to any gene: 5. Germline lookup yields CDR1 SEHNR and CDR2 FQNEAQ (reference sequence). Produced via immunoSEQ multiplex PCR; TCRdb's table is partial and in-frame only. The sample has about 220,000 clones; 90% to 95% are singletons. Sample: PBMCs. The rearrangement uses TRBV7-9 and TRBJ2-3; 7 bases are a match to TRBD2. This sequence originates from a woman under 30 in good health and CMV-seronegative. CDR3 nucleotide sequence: TGTGCCAGCAGCCCTAGCGGAGGAAGCACAGATACGCAGTATTTT. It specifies CASSPSGGSTDTQYF.